The sequence of this TCR beta chain was determined in a study of T cell responses to AZD1222 COVID-19 vaccine. This table comes from immunoSEQ multiplex PCR, and its TCRdb copy is limited to in-frame clones, with some not included. Found here are approximately 110,000 clones, approximately 90% of them singletons; the top ten hold less than 2.5%. CDR3 length: 14 residues. V dropped 6 bases and J dropped 0; count of bases not matched to a gene: 5. Germline-derived CDR1 and CDR2 are SGHTA and FQGNSA. To note about this clone: The antigen is unknown.

Points from the study as a whole: Distributed over spike, vaccine-associated CD4 TCRs predominated at 160-218 and 743-854.

The sample here was peripheral blood, taken 28 days after the second AZD1222 dose. This chain joins TRBV7-2 and TRBJ2-7, with TRBD2 identical over 7 bases. This receptor was identified in an adult who received the AZD1222 COVID-19 vaccine. The CDR3 spells CASRPSGSSYEQYF. CDR3 in DNA: TGTGCCAGCAGACCTAGCGGAAGCTCCTACGAGCAGTACTTC.